The subject of this entry is one TCR beta chain. This entry comes from a study of OX40 agonist ivuxolimab in advanced cancers. Deletions cut 4 bases from V and 6 bases from J, with 10 bases between. The germline V gene encodes CDR1 MGHRA and CDR2 YSYEKL. The CDR3 runs 13 residues. The repertoire was sequenced with immunoSEQ multiplex PCR; TCRdb's copy has only in-frame clones and lacks some. Found here are approximately 84,000 clones, more than 75% of them singletons; the top ten hold under 3.5%. The sample in question was CD4+ or CD8+ T cells sorted from blood, obtained in a trial of the OX40 agonist ivuxolimab. This receptor was identified in an adult with an advanced solid tumor such as melanoma, head and neck, liver or kidney cancer. The chain couples TRBV4-1 to TRBJ2-1; D is uncertain. CDR3 amino acids: CASSPPARNEQFF. As DNA, the CDR3 is TGCGCCAGCAGCCCCCCAGCCCGCAATGAGCAGTTCTTC.